Following are 8 T cell receptor beta chains from one sample sequenced in a study of radiotherapy plus CTLA-4 blockade in lung cancer. The assay was immunoSEQ multiplex PCR, and TCRdb's table has in-frame clones only and misses some. The top ten clones hold 2.6% of a sample with 40,000 to 45,000 clones, about 74% of them seen once. The source material was peripheral blood, sampled from a patient treated with radiotherapy plus ipilimumab. These receptor sequences come from a human donor with non-small cell lung cancer whose response to radiotherapy plus ipilimumab could not be evaluated.

The V call is TRBV5-1, the J call TRBJ1-1; TRBD1 matches at 10 bases. V was clipped by 0 bases and J by 0 bases; unmatched bases: 5. The germline CDR1 and CDR2 sequences are SGHRS and YFSETQ. The CDR3 sequence is 17 residues long. DNA for the CDR3: TGCGCCAGCAGCTTGGAGGGACAGGGGTATTTGAACACTGAAGCTTTCTTT. Its translation: CASSLEGQGYLNTEAFF.

The gene calls are TRBV11-2 and TRBJ2-2, with no clear D. The CDR3 is 12 residues long. Germline values: CDR1 SGHAT, CDR2 FQNNGV. V dropped 9 bases and J dropped 1 base, with 6 bases sitting between them. Here the CDR3 reads CASRQNTGELFF. The CDR3 region has the DNA TGTGCCAGTCGACAGAACACCGGGGAGCTGTTTTTT.

This clone appeared a few times. The rearrangement uses TRBV19 and TRBJ1-1; 7 bases agree with TRBD1. Unmatched junction bases numbered 8, after V lost 6 bases and J lost 4 bases. Germline loops: CDR1 LNHDA, CDR2 SQIVND (reference sequence). This CDR3 contains 14 residues. The CDR3 loop is CASSLQGFGTEAFF. CDR3 nucleotides: TGTGCCAGTAGCCTACAGGGGTTCGGCACTGAAGCTTTCTTT.

The chain has TRBV4-3 and TRBJ1-3; possibly TRBD1 for D (5 bases). The CDR3 is made up of 18 amino acids. Trimming took 0 bases from V and 2 from J, leaving 17 bases between them. Germline lookup yields CDR1 LGHNA and CDR2 YSLEER. This CDR3 is CASSQDGGLPGPGNTIYF. In DNA, the CDR3 is TGCGCCAGCAGCCAAGATGGGGGACTGCCGGGCCCTGGAAACACCATATATTTT.

This sequence joins TRBV7-6 and TRBJ2-1; 9 nucleotides match TRBD1. With 3 bases clipped from V and 8 bases from J, the junction kept 8 bases outside the gene matches. This CDR3 has 15 residues. Germline lookup yields CDR1 SGHVS and CDR2 FNYEAQ. CDR3 sequence (DNA): TGTGCCAGCAGCTTGTCGGCCGGGACAGGGTATGAGCAGTTCTTC. It specifies CASSLSAGTGYEQFF. Filled out from reference TRBV7-6 and TRBJ2-1, the complete variable domain reads GAGVSQSPRYKVTKRGQDVALRCDPISGHVSLYWYRQALGQGPEFLTYFNYEAQQDKSGLPNDRFSAERPEGSISTLTIQRTEQRDSAMYRCASSLSAGTGYEQFFGPGTRLTVL.

The rearrangement links TRBV2 to TRBJ2-5, with TRBD2 identical over 11 bases. Germline CDR1 SNHLY, CDR2 FYNNEI. The CDR3 extends over 15 amino acids. J was trimmed by 4 bases and V by 2 bases; bases with no gene match: 3. The CDR3 spells CASSEISGGGETQYF. The CDR3 DNA reads TGTGCCAGCAGTGAAATTAGCGGGGGGGGAGAGACCCAGTACTTC. The whole variable domain, remainder taken from reference TRBV2 and TRBJ2-5, is EPEVTQTPSHQVTQMGQEVILRCVPISNHLYFYWYRQILGQKVEFLVSFYNNEISEKSEIFDDQFSVERPDGSNFTLKIRSTKLEDSAMYFCASSEISGGGETQYFGPGTRLLVL.

The rearrangement links TRBV4-1 to TRBJ2-1, with D possibly matching TRBD2 (6 bases). The V end lost 0 bases, the J end lost 4 bases, and 10 bases lay between the germline ends. CDR1 and CDR2 (germline): MGHRA, YSYEKL. The CDR3 runs 15 residues. In nucleotides, the CDR3 is TGCGCCAGCAGCCAAGAAAGGGACTTATACAATGAGCAGTTCTTC. It specifies CASSQERDLYNEQFF.

This chain connects TRBV27 to TRBJ2-5, with D tentatively TRBD1 (5 bases). The CDR3 length is 15 residues. Germline V CDR1 and CDR2: MNHEY, SMNVEV (reference sequence). Trimming took 1 base from V and 4 from J, leaving 13 bases between them. CDR3 loop: CASSLWLSDRETQYF. Written as DNA, the CDR3 is TGTGCCAGCAGTTTATGGTTGTCCGACAGAGAGACCCAGTACTTC.